Detailed here is one T cell receptor (beta chain). Its antigen remains unknown. The sample is drawn from a study of OX40 agonist ivuxolimab in advanced cancers. Across the study: Partial responses were recorded for three patients, including one with hepatocellular carcinoma and two with cutaneous melanoma.

V gave up 3 bases and J gave up 0 bases, with 12 bases separating them. Germline V gene lookup returns CDR1 MRHNA and CDR2 SNTAGT. The CDR3 runs 15 residues. Sequenced by immunoSEQ multiplex PCR; TCRdb stores in-frame clones only, minus some. The table shows tens of thousands of clones, with roughly nine tenths occurring only once. General study points: At 0.1-3.0 mg/kg, partial responders had clonal expansion among the lowest observed.

The sample here was CD4+ or CD8+ T cells sorted from blood, taken in a trial of the OX40 agonist ivuxolimab. V and J are TRBV6-4 and TRBJ2-7; D is unresolved. The source of this sequence is an adult with an advanced solid tumor such as melanoma, head and neck, liver or kidney cancer. CDR3 amino acids: CASSEQTLSSYEQYF. CDR3 bases: TGTGCCAGCAGTGAGCAGACATTGAGCTCCTACGAGCAGTACTTC.